The clone carrying this T cell receptor beta chain was recorded at least ten times. V trimming: 5 bases; J trimming: 0 bases; junction bases outside the gene matches: 10. The CDR3 consists of 17 residues. Germline V gene lookup returns CDR1 SEHNR and CDR2 FQNEAQ (reference sequence). TCRdb re-called the PCR reads with MiXCR. Among over 10,000 clones listed, 12% were seen once. All patients were untreated before thyroid surgery. The data derive from a study of metastatic and nonmetastatic thyroid tumors. Study at large: It was across blood and tumor or nodule tissue from malignant and benign thyroid patients that repertoires were compared.

J is TRBJ2-7 and V is TRBV7-9, with 10 nucleotides matching TRBD1. The material sequenced was blood. The clonotype originates from a female donor with papillary thyroid cancer or a benign thyroid nodule (not recorded which). Some clones in this sample may be carry-over from other donors' samples. The CDR3 nucleotides read TGTGCCAGCAGCAAGGATCCGGGACAGGGGAGCTCCTACGAGCAGTACTTC. It translates to CASSKDPGQGSSYEQYF.